The next 32 T cell receptor beta chains were all read from a single sample in a study of cytomegalovirus exposure and HLA in healthy donors. Primers: 60 Vbeta forward and 13 Jbeta reverse. Using immunoSEQ multiplex PCR, the repertoire was profiled, and TCRdb retains in-frame clones only, with some absent. The repertoire holds 110,000 or so clones, with under 70% as singletons. Sequenced input: PBMCs. These receptors were obtained from a man between 18 and 35 years old in good health and CMV-seropositive.

Only one count was recorded for this clone. The J gene is TRBJ1-1, the V gene TRBV6-6; D call uncertain. The germline V gene has CDR1 MNHNY and CDR2 SVGAGI (reference sequence). V was trimmed by 7 bases and J by 1 base, leaving 10 bases between them. The CDR3 has 13 residues. Here the CDR3 DNA reads TGTGCCAGCACGGCGGGAAAGAACACTGAAGCTTTCTTT. Translated: CASTAGKNTEAFF.

The rearrangement uses TRBV5-4 and TRBJ2-7; D might be TRBD2 (5 bases). Trimming took off 3 bases at V and 7 bases at J, with 17 bases between the two ends. The CDR3 loop spans 14 amino acids. Germline V gives CDR1 SGHNT, CDR2 YYREEE (reference sequence). The CDR3 DNA is TGTGCCAGCAGCTCAGCCCCGGGGAAGTGGGAGCAGTACTTC. Translated, it gives CASSSAPGKWEQYF.

The chain carries TRBV30 and TRBJ2-1; TRBD2 might be the D (6 bases). The CDR3 contains 14 residues. Germline loops: CDR1 GTSNPN, CDR2 SVGIG (reference sequence). V shed 2 bases and J shed 2 bases, with 10 bases lying between them. DNA for the CDR3: TGTGCCTGGAGTTCCCGGACTACCTACAATGAGCAGTTCTTC. Translation gives CAWSSRTTYNEQFF.

CDR3 DNA: TGTGCCAGCCGTGGAGTCTCCTACGAGCAGTACTTC. Translating gives CASRGVSYEQYF. The V call is TRBV11-3, the J call TRBJ2-7; D not certain. Deletions cut 8 bases from V and 0 bases from J, with 8 bases between. The CDR3 has 12 residues. CDR1 is SGHNT, CDR2 YENEEA, per germline. The complete variable domain, with remaining parts taken from reference TRBV11-3 and TRBJ2-7, reads EAGVVQSPRYKIIEKKQPVAFWCNPISGHNTLYWYLQNLGQGPELLIRYENEEAVDDSQLPKDRFSAERLKGVDSTLKIQPAELGDSAVYLCASRGVSYEQYFGPGTRLTVT.

The chain uses TRBV27 and TRBJ1-1; the D gene is possibly TRBD1 (5 bases). The length of the CDR3 is 17 residues. Germline loops: CDR1 MNHEY, CDR2 SMNVEV (reference sequence). Between the trimmed V and J ends, which lost 4 bases and 1 base, there was a span of 19 bases. For the CDR3, the DNA is TGTGCCAGCAGTTCAACCGCAGGAACGGGGGGGAACACTGAAGCTTTCTTT. Translating gives CASSSTAGTGGNTEAFF.

The chain links TRBV29-1 to TRBJ2-7, with D possibly matching TRBD2 (5 bases). This CDR3 comprises 12 residues. Germline loops: CDR1 SQVTM, CDR2 ANQGSEA. Trimming took off 4 bases at V and 7 bases at J, with 14 bases between the two ends. CDR3 protein: CSVGSRAEEQYF. As DNA, the CDR3 is TGCAGCGTTGGTTCGAGGGCTGAGGAGCAGTACTTC.

This clone qualifies as medium-sized (0.01 to 0.1%). V and J are TRBV19 and TRBJ1-4; tentatively, D is TRBD1 (5 bases). V shed 3 bases and J shed 5 bases, with 16 bases lying between them. The CDR3 extends over 16 amino acids. Per germline, CDR1 LNHDA and CDR2 SQIVND (reference sequence). The CDR3 here is CASSIGKGSGNEKLFF. In nucleotides, the CDR3 is TGTGCCAGTAGTATCGGAAAGGGGTCAGGGAATGAAAAACTGTTTTTT.

This clone was observed once. The chain has TRBV5-1 and TRBJ2-7; the D gene is possibly TRBD1 (6 bases). Deletions cut 4 bases from V and 5 bases from J, with 19 bases between. CDR1 is SGHRS, CDR2 YFSETQ, per germline. The CDR3 contains 15 residues. The CDR3 nucleotides read TGCGCCAGCAGCCCTACAATTACAGGGTATGACGAGCAGTACTTC. This gives the protein CASSPTITGYDEQYF. Complete variable domain (other parts from reference TRBV5-1 and TRBJ2-7): KAGVTQTPRYLIKTRGQQVTLSCSPISGHRSVSWYQQTPGQGLQFLFEYFSETQRNKGNFPGRFSGRQFSNSRSEMNVSTLELGDSALYLCASSPTITGYDEQYFGPGTRLTVT.

V is TRBV19 and J is TRBJ1-4, with 8 bases identical to TRBD1. This CDR3 spans 15 amino acids. With 3 bases clipped from V and 4 bases from J, the junction kept 4 bases outside the gene matches. Germline CDR1 and CDR2: LNHDA and SQIVND (reference sequence). The DNA for the CDR3 is TGTGCCAGTAGTATGGTAGACAGGGGTAATGAAAAACTGTTTTTT. It is translated as CASSMVDRGNEKLFF.

This clone occurred a few times. This rearrangement joins TRBV5-4 to TRBJ1-1; 9 nucleotides align to TRBD1. The CDR3 loop spans 15 amino acids. With 4 bases clipped from V and 4 bases from J, the junction kept 8 bases outside the gene matches. Germline CDR1 SGHNT, CDR2 YYREEE (reference sequence). The CDR3 reads CASSPQQGARTEAFF. CDR3 nucleotide sequence: TGTGCCAGCAGCCCCCAACAGGGGGCGCGCACTGAAGCTTTCTTT.

The chain combines TRBV27 with TRBJ2-3, with D maybe TRBD2 (6 bases). The CDR3 sequence is 17 residues long. V dropped 2 bases and J dropped 4 bases, with 19 bases sitting between them. The V gene's germline CDR1 is MNHEY and CDR2 SMNVEV (reference sequence). The CDR3 loop is CASSLRSSASAPDTQYF. CDR3 nucleotides: TGTGCCAGCAGTTTACGATCGTCGGCTAGCGCACCAGATACGCAGTATTTT.

This clone has just a few counts. The chain employs TRBV28 and TRBJ2-4; 8 bases are shared with TRBD2. The CDR3 is 13 amino acids. Germline V gene data show CDR1 as MDHEN and CDR2 as SYDVKM. J gave up 8 bases and V 5 bases, and 5 bases lay outside the gene matches. CDR3 in amino acids: CASSQGLEDIQYF. CDR3 bases: TGTGCCAGCAGTCAGGGACTAGAGGACATTCAGTACTTC.

This sequence joins TRBV6-5 and TRBJ1-3, with D tentatively TRBD1 (6 bases). The CDR3 has 15 amino acids. From germline, CDR1 is MNHEY and CDR2 SVGAGI. Trimming stripped 4 bases from V and 2 bases from J, with 12 bases between. The CDR3, as DNA: TGTGCCAGCAGTTTGATCCGGACAGCTGGAAACACCATATATTTT. It yields the protein CASSLIRTAGNTIYF.

This clone was seen a few times. The gene calls are TRBV11-2 and TRBJ1-1, with D possibly TRBD1 on 5 matching bases. The germline V gene encodes CDR1 SGHAT and CDR2 FQNNGV. V shed 1 base and J shed 5 bases, with 14 bases lying between them. The CDR3 sequence is 15 residues long. In nucleotides, the CDR3 is TGTGCCAGCAGCTTAGCGGGTACAGGAGGGACTGAAGCTTTCTTT. Amino acid sequence: CASSLAGTGGTEAFF.

The sample holds many counts of this clone. The chain recombines TRBV25-1 with TRBJ1-1; D may be TRBD1 (5 bases). V was cut by 1 base and J by 1 base, with 7 bases left in between. Germline CDR1 is MGHDK and CDR2 is SYGVNS. CDR3 length equals 14 residues. Here the CDR3 reads CASSELGGNTEAFF. CDR3 bases: TGTGCCAGCAGTGAATTGGGGGGGAACACTGAAGCTTTCTTT. Using reference TRBV25-1 and TRBJ1-1 for the parts outside the CDR3, the full variable domain is EADIYQTPRYLVIGTGKKITLECSQTMGHDKMYWYQQDPGMELHLIHYSYGVNSTEKGDLSSESTVSRIRTEHFPLTLESARPSHTSQYLCASSELGGNTEAFFGQGTRLTVV.

This clone was seen a handful of times. The CDR3 nucleotides are TGTGCCAGCAGTGCACAACAGGCTCTGAACACTGAAGCTTTCTTT. It is translated as CASSAQQALNTEAFF. The chain carries TRBV6-1 and TRBJ1-1; D might be TRBD1 (5 bases). The CDR3 consists of 15 residues. Trimming removed 4 bases at V and 0 bases at J, with 12 bases between. Germline V gives CDR1 MNHNS, CDR2 SASEGT.

This rearrangement joins TRBV5-6 to TRBJ2-7; TRBD1 matches at 8 bases. CDR1 is SGHDT and CDR2 is YYEEEE in the germline V gene. CDR3 size: 12 residues. Trimming at V came to 4 bases and at J to 7 bases, leaving 4 bases not matched to a gene. CDR3 coding DNA: TGTGCCAGCAGCATCAGGGGGCGGGAGCAGTACGTC. Translating it yields CASSIRGREQYV.

J is TRBJ2-2 and V is TRBV7-6; D not resolved. The V end lost 0 bases, the J end lost 0 bases, and 8 bases lay between the germline ends. Germline CDR1 reads SGHVS; CDR2 reads FNYEAQ. CDR3 size: 16 residues. CDR3 DNA: TGTGCCAGCAGCTTAGCGCCACTTACGAACACCGGGGAGCTGTTTTTT. Amino acids: CASSLAPLTNTGELFF. Supplemented by reference TRBV7-6 and TRBJ2-2, the full variable domain reads GAGVSQSPRYKVTKRGQDVALRCDPISGHVSLYWYRQALGQGPEFLTYFNYEAQQDKSGLPNDRFSAERPEGSISTLTIQRTEQRDSAMYRCASSLAPLTNTGELFFGEGSRLTVL.

The chain employs TRBV15 and TRBJ2-2; D is uncertain. Germline V CDR1 and CDR2: LNHNV, YYDKDF (reference sequence). The length of the CDR3 is 18 residues. Trimming took 0 bases from V and 6 from J, leaving 20 bases between them. CDR3 in amino acids: CATSRDQPSRILAGELFF. Written as DNA, the CDR3 is TGTGCCACCAGCAGAGATCAACCCTCCAGAATTCTCGCCGGGGAGCTGTTTTTT.

The V gene is TRBV6-5, the J gene TRBJ2-5, with TRBD1 matching 8 bases. Germline CDR1 reads MNHEY; CDR2 reads SVGAGI. This CDR3 is built from 14 residues. After removal of 6 bases from V and 4 bases from J, the junction contained 7 bases not matched to a gene. The CDR3 loop is CASSYGQGRETQYF. Written as DNA, the CDR3 is TGTGCCAGCAGCTATGGACAGGGAAGAGAGACCCAGTACTTC.

The V and J genes are TRBV7-6 and TRBJ2-1; 8 nucleotides align to TRBD1. CDR1 and CDR2 from the germline V gene are SGHVS and FNYEAQ. The CDR3 sequence is 14 residues long. V lost 5 bases and J lost 4; bases outside the gene matches: 4. The CDR3 DNA sequence: TGTGCCAGCAGCCGCGGGACAGGATACAATGAGCAGTTCTTC. As protein: CASSRGTGYNEQFF.

This chain connects TRBV5-4 to TRBJ1-1; D is perhaps TRBD1 (5 bases). Germline CDR1 reads SGHNT; CDR2 reads YYREEE (reference sequence). V lost 0 bases to trimming and J lost 0 bases, with 6 bases between them. The CDR3 is 14 amino acids. As DNA, the CDR3 is TGTGCCAGCAGCTTGGGGGGGGTGAACACTGAAGCTTTCTTT. Amino acids: CASSLGGVNTEAFF.

This clone was observed at least ten times. The chain employs TRBV6-1 and TRBJ2-5, with no clear D. Germline-derived CDR1 and CDR2 are MNHNS and SASEGT. This CDR3 has 13 residues. V was cut by 4 bases and J by 6 bases, with 12 bases left in between. CDR3 loop: CASSGLPQQTQYF. The CDR3 region has the DNA TGTGCCAGCAGTGGACTCCCCCAGCAGACCCAGTACTTC.

This sequence joins TRBV25-1 and TRBJ2-5; tentative D call: TRBD2 (6 bases). The CDR3 covers 11 residues. Trimming stripped 10 bases from V and 5 bases from J, with 11 bases between. The germline CDR1 and CDR2 sequences are MGHDK and SYGVNS. For the CDR3, the DNA is TGTGCCACGGCGGGGTGGGAGACCCAGTACTTC. Residues: CATAGWETQYF.

This sequence joins TRBV9 and TRBJ2-1; 8 bases align to TRBD2. The CDR3 contains 20 residues. Germline trimming cut 0 bases from V and 0 bases from J; bases unmatched to any gene: 14. CDR1 and CDR2 from the germline V gene are SGDLS and YYNGEE. CDR3 DNA sequence: TGTGCCAGCAGCGTAGAGGACGGATTTAGCGGGGTGAGCTCCTACAATGAGCAGTTCTTC. This translates into CASSVEDGFSGVSSYNEQFF.

This clone was counted only a few times. This sequence joins TRBV28 and TRBJ1-5, with 8 positions matching TRBD1. Per the germline V gene, CDR1 is MDHEN and CDR2 is SYDVKM. J was trimmed by 6 bases and V by 3 bases; bases with no gene match: 1. The CDR3 loop spans 13 amino acids. The CDR3 protein is CASSLTGVQPQHF. The CDR3 bases are TGTGCCAGCAGTTTGACAGGGGTTCAGCCCCAGCATTTT.

In this sample, this clone turned up a few times. The chain is built from TRBV5-1 and TRBJ2-7, with TRBD1 as a possible D gene (5 bases). Germline values: CDR1 SGHRS, CDR2 YFSETQ. The CDR3 totals 14 residues. Trimming left V 4 bases short and J 9 bases short, with 20 bases between. The CDR3 region has the DNA TGCGCCAGCAGCCCAACGACATCGGCGCAGGGGCAGTACTTC. Protein sequence: CASSPTTSAQGQYF. The variable domain in full, completed from reference TRBV5-1 and TRBJ2-7, reads KAGVTQTPRYLIKTRGQQVTLSCSPISGHRSVSWYQQTPGQGLQFLFEYFSETQRNKGNFPGRFSGRQFSNSRSEMNVSTLELGDSALYLCASSPTTSAQGQYFGPGTRLTVT.

This chain uses TRBV7-9 with TRBJ1-5, with TRBD1 matching over 8 bases. J lost 3 bases, V lost 5 bases, and 9 bases had no gene match. The V gene's germline CDR1 is SEHNR and CDR2 FQNEAQ (reference sequence). This CDR3 has 16 residues. Written as DNA, the CDR3 is TGTGCCAGCAGCCCATCCGACAGGGGTTTCAATCAGCCCCAGCATTTT. Translation gives CASSPSDRGFNQPQHF.

The CDR3 region is CASSVAGERADTQYF. The DNA of the CDR3 is TGTGCCAGCAGCGTGGCAGGGGAGAGGGCAGATACGCAGTATTTT. V gene TRBV9 combines with J gene TRBJ2-3; TRBD1 might be the D (6 bases). Germline V CDR1 and CDR2: SGDLS, YYNGEE. CDR3 size: 15 residues. V lost 2 bases, J lost 4 bases, and 14 bases lay in between.

The sample holds a few counts of this clone. V is TRBV11-3 and J is TRBJ1-6, with 10 bases matching TRBD1. Germline V CDR1 and CDR2: SGHNT, YENEEA. V lost 5 bases, J lost 8 bases, and 12 bases stayed unmatched. CDR3 length equals 17 residues. This chain's CDR3 is CASSPRDRGYAYSPLHF. CDR3 nucleotide sequence: TGTGCCAGCAGCCCACGGGACAGGGGATACGCCTATTCACCCCTCCACTTT.

The CDR3: CASSPWTGGYEQYF. The CDR3 DNA reads as TGTGCCAGCAGCCCGTGGACAGGGGGCTACGAGCAGTACTTC. V is TRBV7-2 and J is TRBJ2-7, with 10 bases identical to TRBD1. CDR3 length: 14 residues. The germline gives CDR1 SGHTA, CDR2 FQGNSA. Germline trimming cut 5 bases from V and 3 bases from J; bases unmatched to any gene: 4.

This clone has only a few counts. This chain connects TRBV5-4 to TRBJ1-2; 7 nucleotides line up with TRBD1. CDR1 and CDR2 from the germline V gene are SGHNT and YYREEE (reference sequence). The CDR3 sequence is 13 residues long. Germline trimming cut 6 bases from V and 7 bases from J; bases unmatched to any gene: 9. The CDR3 DNA is TGTGCCAGCAACTACAGGGGTGACGGTGGCTACACCTTC. Its translation is CASNYRGDGGYTF.